This record concerns one T cell receptor (beta chain) sequence. Its target is not known. This sample is drawn from a study of T cell clonotyping in hematopoietic cell transplantation. Study conclusions and caveats: Few recipient clonotypes overlapped donors; over 95% were de novo at given depth.

The CDR3 runs to 17 residues. The germline V gene encodes CDR1 SEHNR and CDR2 FQNEAQ (reference sequence). V was pared by 5 bases and J by 9 bases, with 28 bases between. Sequencing was performed with immunoSEQ multiplex PCR; in TCRdb, only in-frame clones are kept and a portion is missing. The profile shows roughly 40,000 clones, around 94% of them singletons. The specimen sequenced was peripheral blood mononuclear cells. This receptor was obtained from a woman between 50 and 59 years old in good health. Some clones in this sample may be carry-over from other donors' samples. This sequence joins TRBV7-9 and TRBJ2-5; no clear D gene. Written as DNA, the CDR3 is TGTGCCAGCAGCCCATCGGCGGCAGACCCAATCCGTTTGGCCCAGTACTTC. It codes for CASSPSAADPIRLAQYF.